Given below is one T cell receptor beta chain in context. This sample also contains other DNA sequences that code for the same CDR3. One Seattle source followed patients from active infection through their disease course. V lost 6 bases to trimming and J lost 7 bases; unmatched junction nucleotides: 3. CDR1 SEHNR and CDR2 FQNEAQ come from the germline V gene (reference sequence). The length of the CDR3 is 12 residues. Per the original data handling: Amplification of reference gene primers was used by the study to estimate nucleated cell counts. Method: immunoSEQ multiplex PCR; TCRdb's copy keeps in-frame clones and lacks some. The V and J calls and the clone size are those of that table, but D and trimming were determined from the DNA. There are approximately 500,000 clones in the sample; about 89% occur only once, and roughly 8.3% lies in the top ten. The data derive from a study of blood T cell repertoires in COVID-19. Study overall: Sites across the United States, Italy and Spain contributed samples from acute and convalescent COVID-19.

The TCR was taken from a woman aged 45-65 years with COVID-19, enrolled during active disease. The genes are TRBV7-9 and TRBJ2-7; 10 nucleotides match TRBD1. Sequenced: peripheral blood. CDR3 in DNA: TGTGCCAGCAGTCGGACAGGGGGGGAGCAGTACTTC. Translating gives CASSRTGGEQYF.